This is a list of T cell receptor beta chains from one sample in a study of blood T cell repertoires in COVID-19. TCRdb's table, derived via immunoSEQ multiplex PCR, lists solely in-frame clones and lacks some. The data hold 90,000 to 120,000 clones, with around 83% observed a single time. Input material: peripheral blood. The origin of the receptors is a woman older than 75 with active or convalescent COVID-19. Both conserved end residues are trimmed from each CDR3. Fields, in order: J gene, clone size, V gene, CDR3 protein. Size tells how often a clone was seen (once, few, many) or the class of an expanded clone, and some rows leave it out.

j_call: TRBJ1-2
clone_size: -
v_call: TRBV7-3
cdr3_aa: ASSPTGQARGYGYT

j_call: TRBJ2-7
clone_size: few
v_call: TRBV19
cdr3_aa: ASSYDRVEQY

j_call: TRBJ2-5
clone_size: -
v_call: TRBV2
cdr3_aa: ASNADTYQETQY

j_call: TRBJ2-2
clone_size: -
v_call: TRBV5-1
cdr3_aa: ASRTTSSNTGELF

j_call: TRBJ2-1
clone_size: once
v_call: TRBV5-1
cdr3_aa: ASSNSGLASINEQF

j_call: TRBJ2-3
clone_size: -
v_call: TRBV5-1
cdr3_aa: ASSLAGVETDTQY

j_call: TRBJ1-4
clone_size: -
v_call: TRBV14
cdr3_aa: ASSQSPLQANEKLF

j_call: TRBJ2-1
clone_size: -
v_call: TRBV9
cdr3_aa: ASSGQQGARDEQF

j_call: TRBJ1-6
clone_size: -
v_call: TRBV30
cdr3_aa: AWSVGGDESPLH

j_call: TRBJ1-1
clone_size: -
v_call: TRBV7-3
cdr3_aa: ASSPQAGTEAF

j_call: TRBJ1-5
clone_size: once
v_call: TRBV7-2
cdr3_aa: ASSSRTGDPSNQPQH

j_call: TRBJ2-7
clone_size: -
v_call: TRBV18
cdr3_aa: ASSPPSSYEQY

j_call: TRBJ2-1
clone_size: -
v_call: TRBV27
cdr3_aa: ASSAQGQGVYNEQF

j_call: TRBJ2-5
clone_size: -
v_call: TRBV5-1
cdr3_aa: ASSPGGAGFQETQY

j_call: TRBJ2-5
clone_size: few
v_call: TRBV5-8
cdr3_aa: ASSLNRETQY

j_call: TRBJ1-4
clone_size: -
v_call: TRBV29-1
cdr3_aa: SATGQGKRLREKLF

j_call: TRBJ1-1
clone_size: -
v_call: TRBV5-6
cdr3_aa: ASSPHARGGTNTEAF

j_call: TRBJ1-6
clone_size: -
v_call: TRBV6-5
cdr3_aa: ASSSTRGELH

j_call: TRBJ2-1
clone_size: few
v_call: TRBV3-1/TRBV3-2
cdr3_aa: ASSRSSSYNEQF

j_call: TRBJ1-4
clone_size: -
v_call: TRBV18
cdr3_aa: ASSPDIRQATNEKLF

j_call: TRBJ2-1
clone_size: few
v_call: TRBV2
cdr3_aa: ASSNGLAYNEQF

j_call: TRBJ2-1
clone_size: -
v_call: TRBV6-6
cdr3_aa: ASSSKQGTYNEQF

j_call: TRBJ1-3
clone_size: -
v_call: TRBV28
cdr3_aa: ASSLNGHSGNTIY

j_call: TRBJ2-5
clone_size: -
v_call: TRBV7-9
cdr3_aa: ASSLESGRAYQTQY

j_call: TRBJ2-7
clone_size: -
v_call: TRBV5-1
cdr3_aa: ASSWQGDEQY

j_call: TRBJ1-1
clone_size: -
v_call: TRBV5-4
cdr3_aa: ASSLGSSGGRTEAF

j_call: TRBJ1-1
clone_size: -
v_call: TRBV10-3
cdr3_aa: AISPRTGNTEAF

j_call: TRBJ2-5
clone_size: -
v_call: TRBV30
cdr3_aa: AWELGQETQY

j_call: TRBJ1-2
clone_size: -
v_call: TRBV7-2
cdr3_aa: ASSLWNNRLNYGYT

j_call: TRBJ1-4
clone_size: -
v_call: TRBV29-1
cdr3_aa: SVEDRGGSDEKLF

j_call: TRBJ1-5
clone_size: -
v_call: TRBV2
cdr3_aa: ASSEGRIENNQPQH

j_call: TRBJ1-5
clone_size: -
v_call: TRBV7-9
cdr3_aa: ASSPGGAAVGQPQH

j_call: TRBJ2-7
clone_size: -
v_call: TRBV28
cdr3_aa: ASSLGGQGGYEQY

j_call: TRBJ2-1
clone_size: -
v_call: TRBV19
cdr3_aa: ASRKAGGDEQF

j_call: TRBJ2-6
clone_size: -
v_call: TRBV6-6
cdr3_aa: ASNYISRANVLT

j_call: TRBJ1-5
clone_size: once
v_call: TRBV19
cdr3_aa: ASSIGTNSNQPQH

j_call: TRBJ1-1
clone_size: -
v_call: TRBV28
cdr3_aa: ASRQTGGAKLNTEAF

j_call: TRBJ1-1
clone_size: -
v_call: TRBV10-3
cdr3_aa: AISETGNTEAF

j_call: TRBJ2-5
clone_size: once
v_call: TRBV18
cdr3_aa: ASSLGTGQETQY

j_call: TRBJ2-5
clone_size: -
v_call: TRBV9
cdr3_aa: ASSVGVEETQY

j_call: TRBJ1-1
clone_size: -
v_call: TRBV10-3
cdr3_aa: AISESGGGRAEAF

j_call: TRBJ2-5
clone_size: -
v_call: TRBV11-2
cdr3_aa: ASSFLLAGETQY

j_call: TRBJ2-7
clone_size: few
v_call: TRBV19
cdr3_aa: ASSIRVDSYEQY

j_call: TRBJ1-2
clone_size: -
v_call: TRBV6-5
cdr3_aa: ATLGRSNYGYT

j_call: TRBJ1-2
clone_size: -
v_call: TRBV6-5
cdr3_aa: ASSNGGNINYGYT

j_call: TRBJ1-1
clone_size: -
v_call: TRBV29-1
cdr3_aa: SMQGARTEAF